This T cell receptor beta chain is from a study of blood T cell repertoires in COVID-19. Data came from immunoSEQ multiplex PCR; TCRdb stores just in-frame clones and leaves some out. The profile shows about 74,000 clones, approximately 88% of them singletons. V gave up 11 bases and J gave up 5 bases, with 12 bases separating them. Germline V CDR1 and CDR2: MNHEY, SVGAGI. There are 11 residues in the CDR3. This chain connects TRBV6-5 to TRBJ1-1, with D tentatively TRBD1 (5 bases). Sequenced input: peripheral blood. The source is an elderly woman with acute or convalescent COVID-19. CDR3 region: CAALKGTEAFF. The CDR3 region has the DNA TGTGCCGCCCTCAAGGGGACTGAAGCTTTCTTT.